This T cell receptor (beta chain) was sequenced during a study of blood T cell repertoires in COVID-19. Sequencing was performed with immunoSEQ multiplex PCR; in TCRdb, only in-frame clones are kept and a portion is missing. Counted here are around 300,000 clones, around 87% occurring once; the ten biggest clones make up about 5%. This sequence originates from a woman aged 25 to 39 who had recovered from COVID-19. The specimen sequenced was PBMCs or T cells enriched from blood (not recorded which).

The CDR3 sequence: CASSFHRVGTEAFF. Here the CDR3 DNA reads TGTGCCAGCAGTTTCCACAGGGTGGGCACTGAAGCTTTCTTT. The chain combines TRBV27 with TRBJ1-1, with D possibly being TRBD1 (6 bases). The V and J ends lost 3 bases and 4 bases respectively, with 12 bases between them. This CDR3 contains 14 residues. The germline CDR1 and CDR2 sequences are MNHEY and SMNVEV (reference sequence).